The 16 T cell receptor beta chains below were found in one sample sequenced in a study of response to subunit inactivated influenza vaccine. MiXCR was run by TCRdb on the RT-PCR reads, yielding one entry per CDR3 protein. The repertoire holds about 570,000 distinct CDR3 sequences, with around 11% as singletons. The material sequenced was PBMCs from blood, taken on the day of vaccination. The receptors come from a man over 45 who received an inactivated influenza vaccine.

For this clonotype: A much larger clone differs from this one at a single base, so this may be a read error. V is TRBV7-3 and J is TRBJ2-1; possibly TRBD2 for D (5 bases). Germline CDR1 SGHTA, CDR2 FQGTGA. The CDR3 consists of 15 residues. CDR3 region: CASSPGLPSGNEQLF. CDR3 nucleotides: TGTGCCAGCAGCCCTGGACTTCCCTCGGGTAATGAGCAGCTCTTC.

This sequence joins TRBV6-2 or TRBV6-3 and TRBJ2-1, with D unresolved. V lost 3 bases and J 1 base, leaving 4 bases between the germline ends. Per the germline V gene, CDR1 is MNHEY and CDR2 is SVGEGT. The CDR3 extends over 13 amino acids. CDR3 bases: TGTGCCAGCAGTTATGATTCCTACAATGAGCAGTTCTTC. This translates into CASSYDSYNEQFF.

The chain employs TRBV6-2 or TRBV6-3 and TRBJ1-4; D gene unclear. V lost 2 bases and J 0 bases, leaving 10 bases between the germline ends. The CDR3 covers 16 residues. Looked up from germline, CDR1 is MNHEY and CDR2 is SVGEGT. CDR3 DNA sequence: TGTGCCAGCAGTTACGGTGGATTTGCAACTAATGAAAAACTGTTTTTT. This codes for CASSYGGFATNEKLFF.

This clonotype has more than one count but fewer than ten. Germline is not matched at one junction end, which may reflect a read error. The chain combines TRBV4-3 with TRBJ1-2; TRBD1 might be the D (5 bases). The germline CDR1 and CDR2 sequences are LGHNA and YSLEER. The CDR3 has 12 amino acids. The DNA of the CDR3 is TGCGCCAGCAGCCAAGATGGGCGGGGCCCGATATTC. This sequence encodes CASSQDGRGPIF.

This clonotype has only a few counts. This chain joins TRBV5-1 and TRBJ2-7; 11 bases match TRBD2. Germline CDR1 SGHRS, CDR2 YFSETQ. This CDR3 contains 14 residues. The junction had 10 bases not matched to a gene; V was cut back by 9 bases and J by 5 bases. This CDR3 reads CATTTLAGGHEQYF. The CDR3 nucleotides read TGCGCCACTACCACGCTAGCGGGAGGCCACGAGCAGTACTTC.

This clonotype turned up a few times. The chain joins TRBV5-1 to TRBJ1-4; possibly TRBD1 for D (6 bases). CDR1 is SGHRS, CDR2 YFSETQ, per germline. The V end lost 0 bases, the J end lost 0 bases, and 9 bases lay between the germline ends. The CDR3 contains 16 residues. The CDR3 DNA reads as TGCGCCAGCAGCTTGGGGACAGTTGCAACTAATGAAAAACTGTTTTTT. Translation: CASSLGTVATNEKLFF.

The CDR3 nucleotides are TGTGCCAGCAGTTTAGTCGGCTTCGAGGAGACCCAGTACTTC. It translates to CASSLVGFEETQYF. The chain has TRBV28 and TRBJ2-5; no clear D gene. Trimming removed 2 bases at V and 5 bases at J, with 12 bases between. Germline V gene lookup returns CDR1 MDHEN and CDR2 SYDVKM. The CDR3 runs to 14 residues.

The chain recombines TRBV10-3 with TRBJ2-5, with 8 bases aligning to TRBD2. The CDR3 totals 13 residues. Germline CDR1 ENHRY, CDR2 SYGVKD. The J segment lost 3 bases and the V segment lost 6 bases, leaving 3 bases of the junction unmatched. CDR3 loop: CAIRPGGEETQYF. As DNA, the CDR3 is TGTGCCATCAGGCCGGGGGGGGAAGAGACCCAGTACTTC.

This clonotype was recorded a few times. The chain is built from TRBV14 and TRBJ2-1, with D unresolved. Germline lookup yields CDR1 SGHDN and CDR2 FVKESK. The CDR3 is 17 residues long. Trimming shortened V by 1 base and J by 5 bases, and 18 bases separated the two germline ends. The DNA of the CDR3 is TGTGCCAGCAGCCAAGTAGGTGCTACCTGGCCAAACAATGAGCAGTTCTTC. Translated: CASSQVGATWPNNEQFF.

The CDR3 sequence: CSVELMETGGYEQYF. The CDR3 DNA reads as TGCAGCGTTGAATTGATGGAGACAGGGGGATACGAGCAGTACTTC. This chain links TRBV29-1 with TRBJ2-7; the match to TRBD1 covers 9 bases. V trimming: 2 bases; J trimming: 4 bases; junction bases outside the gene matches: 9. CDR1 and CDR2 from the germline V gene are SQVTM and ANQGSEA. CDR3 length: 15 amino acids.

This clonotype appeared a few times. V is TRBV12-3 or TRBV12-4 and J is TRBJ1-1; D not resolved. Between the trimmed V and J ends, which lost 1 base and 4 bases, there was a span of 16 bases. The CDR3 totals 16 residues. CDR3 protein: CASSLDLLGHPTEAFF. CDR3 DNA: TGTGCCAGCAGTTTAGATCTCTTGGGCCACCCCACTGAAGCTTTCTTT.

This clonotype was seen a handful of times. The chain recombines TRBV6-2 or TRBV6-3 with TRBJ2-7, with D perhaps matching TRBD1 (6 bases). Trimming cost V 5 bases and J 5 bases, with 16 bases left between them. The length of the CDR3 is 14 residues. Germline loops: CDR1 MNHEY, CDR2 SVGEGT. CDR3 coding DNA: TGTGCCAGCAGTCCCCGGACAGCGCTACACGAGCAGTACTTC. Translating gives CASSPRTALHEQYF.

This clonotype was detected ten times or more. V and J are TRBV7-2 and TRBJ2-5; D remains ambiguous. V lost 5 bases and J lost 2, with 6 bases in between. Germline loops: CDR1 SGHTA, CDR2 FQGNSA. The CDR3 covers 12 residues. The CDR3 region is CASSRNQETQYF. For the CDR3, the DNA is TGTGCCAGCAGCAGGAATCAAGAGACCCAGTACTTC.

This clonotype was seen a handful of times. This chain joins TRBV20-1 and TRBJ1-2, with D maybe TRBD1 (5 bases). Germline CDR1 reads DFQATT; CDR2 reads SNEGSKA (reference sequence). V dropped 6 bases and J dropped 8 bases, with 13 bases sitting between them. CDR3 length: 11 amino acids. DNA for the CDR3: TGCAGTGCCGCAGGGTTATGGGGCTACACCTTC. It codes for CSAAGLWGYTF.

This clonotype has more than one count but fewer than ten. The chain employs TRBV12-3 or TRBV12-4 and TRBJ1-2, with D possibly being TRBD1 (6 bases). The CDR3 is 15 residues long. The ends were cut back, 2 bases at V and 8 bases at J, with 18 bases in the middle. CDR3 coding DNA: TGTGCCAGCAGTTTATCTCACAAACAGGGTACGGGCTACACCTTC. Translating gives CASSLSHKQGTGYTF.

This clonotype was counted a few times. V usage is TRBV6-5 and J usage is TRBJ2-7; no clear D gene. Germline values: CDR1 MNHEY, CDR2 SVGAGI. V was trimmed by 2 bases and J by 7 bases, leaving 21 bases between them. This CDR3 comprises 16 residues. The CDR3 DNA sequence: TGTGCCAGCAGTTACGGTAGACCCAGCACCCCTCGGGAGCAGTACTTC. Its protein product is CASSYGRPSTPREQYF.